Listed below are T cell receptor beta chains from one sample, sequenced in a study of Graves' ophthalmopathy and Graves' hyperthyroidism. MiXCR, run by TCRdb on the multiplex PCR reads, gives a single entry per CDR3 protein. The sample has over a million distinct CDR3 sequences; less than 45% are singletons. Sequencing input: peripheral blood or thyroid tissue (not recorded which). These receptors were collected from an adult man with Graves' hyperthyroidism. The CDR3 runs from the conserved cysteine through the conserved F or W. The D gene is left open where the match is weak. Part of the rows lack a size; the others show once, few, many or a class for expanded clones.

v_call: TRBV25-1
d_call: -
j_call: TRBJ1-6
clone_size: -
cdr3_aa: CASLAVGFNSPLHF
cdr3_nt: TGTGCCAGCTTAGCGGTTGGGTTTAATTCACCCCTCCACTTT

v_call: TRBV11-2
d_call: -
j_call: TRBJ1-6
clone_size: -
cdr3_aa: CASSPRQKGSYNSPLHF
cdr3_nt: TGTGCCAGCAGCCCCCGTCAGAAGGGCTCCTATAATTCACCCCTCCACTTT

v_call: TRBV19
d_call: TRBD1
j_call: TRBJ2-2
clone_size: -
cdr3_aa: CASSFVLDRDGGELFF
cdr3_nt: TGTGCCAGCAGCTTCGTGTTGGACAGGGACGGCGGGGAGCTGTTTTTT

v_call: TRBV6-5
d_call: TRBD2
j_call: TRBJ2-7
clone_size: once
cdr3_aa: CASSYSSLAGVYEQYF
cdr3_nt: TGTGCCAGCAGTTACTCGTCCCTAGCGGGAGTGTACGAGCAGTACTTC

v_call: TRBV4-1
d_call: -
j_call: TRBJ1-6
clone_size: -
cdr3_aa: CASSPEQGGSPLHF
cdr3_nt: TGCGCCAGCAGCCCCGAGCAGGGCGGCTCACCCCTCCACTTT

v_call: TRBV11-2
d_call: -
j_call: TRBJ2-7
clone_size: many
cdr3_aa: CASTLGWTRGIEQYF
cdr3_nt: TGTGCCAGCACCCTAGGGTGGACACGGGGCATTGAGCAGTACTTC

v_call: TRBV7-9
d_call: -
j_call: TRBJ1-4
clone_size: once
cdr3_aa: CASTTGFRMEKLFF
cdr3_nt: TGTGCCAGCACCACAGGGTTTCGAATGGAAAAACTGTTTTTT

v_call: TRBV5-1
d_call: TRBD2
j_call: TRBJ2-5
clone_size: -
cdr3_aa: CAGSFGTSGQETQYF
cdr3_nt: TGTGCCGGCAGCTTTGGGACTAGCGGACAAGAGACCCAGTACTTC

v_call: TRBV7-2
d_call: -
j_call: TRBJ2-3
clone_size: -
cdr3_aa: CASSVRAASTDTQYF
cdr3_nt: TGTGCCAGCAGCGTCCGGGCCGCTAGCACAGATACGCAGTATTTT

v_call: TRBV20-1
d_call: -
j_call: TRBJ1-5
clone_size: -
cdr3_aa: CSATELNSNQLQHF
cdr3_nt: TGCAGTGCTACGGAACTTAATAGCAATCAGCTCCAGCATTTT

v_call: TRBV10-3
d_call: TRBD1
j_call: TRBJ2-5
clone_size: -
cdr3_aa: CAAKRTGALGVETQYF
cdr3_nt: TGTGCCGCCAAACGAACAGGGGCCCTCGGGGTGGAGACCCAGTACTTC

v_call: TRBV2
d_call: TRBD1
j_call: TRBJ2-7
clone_size: -
cdr3_aa: CASSTGTGSEQGQIGYEQYF
cdr3_nt: TGTGCCAGCAGCACCGGGACAGGGTCTGAACAGGGTCAAATAGGCTACGAGCAGTACTTC

v_call: TRBV20-1
d_call: TRBD2
j_call: TRBJ2-2
clone_size: few
cdr3_aa: CSARVSGRVTGELFF
cdr3_nt: TGCAGTGCTAGAGTTAGCGGGAGGGTCACCGGGGAGCTGTTTTTT

v_call: TRBV20-1
d_call: -
j_call: TRBJ1-2
clone_size: many
cdr3_aa: CSASLQENYGYTF
cdr3_nt: TGCAGTGCTAGTTTACAGGAGAACTATGGCTACACCTTC

v_call: TRBV19
d_call: -
j_call: TRBJ1-5
clone_size: many
cdr3_aa: CASSIGGEHQPQHF
cdr3_nt: TGTGCCAGTAGTATAGGGGGGGAGCATCAGCCCCAGCATTTT

v_call: TRBV5-1
d_call: TRBD1
j_call: TRBJ2-7
clone_size: -
cdr3_aa: CASSPMNRGPYEQYF
cdr3_nt: TGTGCCAGCAGCCCGATGAACAGGGGTCCCTACGAGCAGTACTTC

v_call: TRBV5-1
d_call: -
j_call: TRBJ1-2
clone_size: few
cdr3_aa: CASSQTYRADGYTF
cdr3_nt: TGCGCCAGCAGCCAGACTTATAGGGCGGATGGCTACACCTTC

v_call: TRBV7-9
d_call: TRBD2
j_call: TRBJ2-7
clone_size: few
cdr3_aa: CASSLFRSGGYYEQYF
cdr3_nt: TGTGCCAGCAGCTTATTTCGAAGCGGGGGATACTACGAGCAGTACTTC

v_call: TRBV25-1
d_call: -
j_call: TRBJ2-2
clone_size: many
cdr3_aa: CASSERRNTGELFF
cdr3_nt: TGTGCCAGCAGTGAACGTAGGAACACCGGGGAGCTGTTTTTT

v_call: TRBV7-9
d_call: -
j_call: TRBJ1-5
clone_size: -
cdr3_aa: CASSTGGLGGQPQHF
cdr3_nt: TGTGCCAGCAGCACTGGGGGTTTAGGGGGTCAGCCCCAGCATTTT

v_call: TRBV20-1
d_call: TRBD1
j_call: TRBJ1-6
clone_size: -
cdr3_aa: CSACTRDSSPLHF
cdr3_nt: TGCAGTGCTTGTACCCGGGACAGTTCACCCCTCCACTTT

v_call: TRBV24-1
d_call: TRBD1
j_call: TRBJ2-2
clone_size: few
cdr3_aa: CATSDFGQGGKTGELFF
cdr3_nt: TGTGCCACCAGTGATTTCGGACAGGGTGGGAAAACCGGGGAGCTGTTTTTT

v_call: TRBV5-4
d_call: TRBD2
j_call: TRBJ2-1
clone_size: -
cdr3_aa: CASCGTSFNEQFF
cdr3_nt: TGTGCCAGCTGCGGGACTAGCTTCAATGAGCAGTTCTTC

v_call: TRBV2
d_call: -
j_call: TRBJ1-1
clone_size: -
cdr3_aa: CASTYEAEAFF
cdr3_nt: TGTGCCAGCACGTACGAGGCTGAAGCTTTCTTT

v_call: TRBV20-1
d_call: TRBD1
j_call: TRBJ2-5
clone_size: many
cdr3_aa: CSAEKGQGGETQYF
cdr3_nt: TGCAGTGCTGAAAAGGGACAGGGGGGCGAGACCCAGTACTTC

v_call: TRBV2
d_call: TRBD1
j_call: TRBJ2-5
clone_size: many
cdr3_aa: CASSVDRAYQETQYF
cdr3_nt: TGTGCCAGCAGTGTAGACAGGGCCTACCAAGAGACCCAGTACTTC

v_call: TRBV25-1
d_call: -
j_call: TRBJ2-2
clone_size: many
cdr3_aa: CASGQPNTGELFF
cdr3_nt: TGTGCCAGCGGACAGCCGAACACCGGGGAGCTGTTTTTT

v_call: TRBV6-2/TRBV6-3
d_call: -
j_call: TRBJ1-5
clone_size: -
cdr3_aa: CASSARTPRNQPQHF
cdr3_nt: TGTGCCAGCAGTGCTAGGACCCCGCGCAATCAGCCCCAGCATTTT

v_call: TRBV10-3
d_call: -
j_call: TRBJ1-3
clone_size: -
cdr3_aa: CATRSSKEHSGNTIYF
cdr3_nt: TGTGCCACCAGGTCCTCCAAAGAGCATTCTGGAAACACCATATATTTT

v_call: TRBV25-1
d_call: TRBD2
j_call: TRBJ2-5
clone_size: -
cdr3_aa: CASPASGRSKYEGTQYF
cdr3_nt: TGTGCCAGCCCTGCCAGCGGGAGGTCTAAATACGAGGGGACCCAGTACTTC

v_call: TRBV20-1
d_call: -
j_call: TRBJ2-7
clone_size: few
cdr3_aa: CSARDLWTEQGTYEQYF
cdr3_nt: TGCAGTGCTAGAGATTTGTGGACGGAACAGGGTACCTACGAGCAGTACTTC

v_call: TRBV20-1
d_call: -
j_call: TRBJ1-1
clone_size: -
cdr3_aa: CSARDFKGGNTEAFF
cdr3_nt: TGCAGTGCTAGGGATTTTAAGGGAGGAAACACTGAAGCTTTCTTT

v_call: TRBV4-3
d_call: -
j_call: TRBJ2-5
clone_size: few
cdr3_aa: CASSKSHSRMETQYF
cdr3_nt: TGCGCCAGCAGCAAATCCCACTCAAGGATGGAGACCCAGTACTTC

v_call: TRBV18
d_call: -
j_call: TRBJ1-1
clone_size: many
cdr3_aa: CASSPGQMNTEAFF
cdr3_nt: TGTGCCAGCAGCCCAGGACAGATGAACACTGAAGCTTTCTTT

v_call: TRBV6-2/TRBV6-3
d_call: -
j_call: TRBJ1-1
clone_size: -
cdr3_aa: CASSYRVTEAFF
cdr3_nt: TGTGCCAGCAGTTACAGGGTGACTGAAGCTTTCTTT

v_call: TRBV7-9
d_call: -
j_call: TRBJ1-5
clone_size: many
cdr3_aa: CASSLDSQPQHF
cdr3_nt: TGTGCCAGCAGCCTGGACAGCCAGCCCCAGCATTTT

v_call: TRBV9
d_call: TRBD1
j_call: TRBJ2-2
clone_size: -
cdr3_aa: CASSVRDRGGVTGELFF
cdr3_nt: TGTGCCAGCAGCGTCCGGGACAGGGGAGGTGTTACCGGGGAGCTGTTTTTT

v_call: TRBV6-1
d_call: TRBD1
j_call: TRBJ2-7
clone_size: few
cdr3_aa: CASSAWTGGYEQYF
cdr3_nt: TGTGCCAGCAGTGCATGGACAGGGGGCTACGAGCAGTACTTC

v_call: TRBV2
d_call: -
j_call: TRBJ1-5
clone_size: many
cdr3_aa: CASRQLYNQPQHF
cdr3_nt: TGTGCCAGCCGACAGTTGTACAATCAGCCCCAGCATTTT

v_call: TRBV7-2
d_call: -
j_call: TRBJ1-1
clone_size: many
cdr3_aa: CASSQYRNTEAFF
cdr3_nt: TGTGCCAGCAGCCAGTACCGCAACACTGAAGCTTTCTTT

v_call: TRBV29-1
d_call: TRBD2
j_call: TRBJ2-5
clone_size: many
cdr3_aa: CSVVAGVQETQYF
cdr3_nt: TGCAGCGTTGTAGCGGGGGTTCAAGAGACCCAGTACTTC

v_call: TRBV7-9
d_call: -
j_call: TRBJ2-7
clone_size: many
cdr3_aa: CASSPADEQYF
cdr3_nt: TGTGCCAGCAGCCCAGCGGACGAGCAGTACTTC

v_call: TRBV29-1
d_call: -
j_call: TRBJ2-2
clone_size: many
cdr3_aa: CSAGGSGELFF
cdr3_nt: TGCAGCGCCGGTGGATCCGGGGAGCTGTTTTTT

v_call: TRBV6-2/TRBV6-3
d_call: -
j_call: TRBJ1-3
clone_size: -
cdr3_aa: CASSYSSRRDISF
cdr3_nt: TGTGCCAGCAGTTACTCGAGTCGACGGGACATATCTTTT

v_call: TRBV2
d_call: -
j_call: TRBJ1-5
clone_size: once
cdr3_aa: CASVGYGRNQPQHF
cdr3_nt: TGTGCCAGCGTTGGGTACGGTCGCAATCAGCCCCAGCATTTT

v_call: TRBV9
d_call: TRBD1
j_call: TRBJ1-5
clone_size: -
cdr3_aa: CASSAGTGTARNQPQHF
cdr3_nt: TGTGCCAGCAGCGCGGGAACCGGGACAGCCCGCAATCAGCCCCAGCATTTT